This TCR beta chain was captured by sequencing in a study of sequential checkpoint blockade in melanoma. Across the study: After nivolumab or ipilimumab alone, about two dozen patients had week-13 rebiopsies.

Profiling relied on immunoSEQ multiplex PCR, and the TCRdb table lists in-frame clones only, not all of them. The sample contains 4,000 to 5,000 clones, roughly 36% of which appear only once. Documented treatment: randomized to nivolumab then ipilimumab (arm A) or the reverse (arm B). Patients had received no earlier DNA-damaging chemotherapy. Broader study findings: Pretreatment TIL clonality tracked with response in the nivolumab-first arm.

The germline V gene encodes CDR1 SQVTM and CDR2 ANQGSEA. Trimming took off 0 bases at V and 8 bases at J, with 13 bases between the two ends. This CDR3 region has 14 residues. Concerning this clone itself: Its antigen is as yet unknown.

The rearrangement joins TRBV29-1 to TRBJ1-4; a weak D match, TRBD1 (5 bases). The source is a human donor with melanoma. The specimen was tumor tissue (inferred from file names), collected from a patient given nivolumab and ipilimumab in sequence. CDR3 bases: TGCAGCGTTGAAGAGGCCAGGGCGAGGGAAAAACTGTTTTTT. It codes for CSVEEARAREKLFF.